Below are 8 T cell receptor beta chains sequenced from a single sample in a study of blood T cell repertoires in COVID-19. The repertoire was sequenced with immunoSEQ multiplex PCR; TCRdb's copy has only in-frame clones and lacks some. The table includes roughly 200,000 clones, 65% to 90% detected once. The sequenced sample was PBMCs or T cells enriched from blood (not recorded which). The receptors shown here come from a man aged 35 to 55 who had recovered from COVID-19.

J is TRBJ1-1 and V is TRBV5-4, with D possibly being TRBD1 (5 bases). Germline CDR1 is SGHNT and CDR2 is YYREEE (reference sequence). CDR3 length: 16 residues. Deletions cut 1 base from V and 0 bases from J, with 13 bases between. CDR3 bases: TGTGCCAGCAGCTTGCGGGGGGGGGTCATGAACACTGAAGCTTTCTTT. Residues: CASSLRGGVMNTEAFF.

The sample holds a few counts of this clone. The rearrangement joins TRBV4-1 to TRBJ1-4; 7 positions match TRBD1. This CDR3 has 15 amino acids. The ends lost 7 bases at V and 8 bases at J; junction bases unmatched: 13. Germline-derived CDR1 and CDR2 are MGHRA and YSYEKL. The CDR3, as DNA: TGCGCCAGCATTGGTCCGAAGGGGGCGGAGGAAAAACTGTTTTTT. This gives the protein CASIGPKGAEEKLFF.

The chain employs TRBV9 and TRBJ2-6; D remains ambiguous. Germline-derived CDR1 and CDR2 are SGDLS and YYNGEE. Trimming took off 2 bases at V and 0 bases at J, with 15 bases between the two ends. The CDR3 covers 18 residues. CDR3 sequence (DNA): TGTGCCAGCAGCGTCGTCGCGAGGTTGCCCTCTGGGGCCAACGTCCTGACTTTC. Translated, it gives CASSVVARLPSGANVLTF.

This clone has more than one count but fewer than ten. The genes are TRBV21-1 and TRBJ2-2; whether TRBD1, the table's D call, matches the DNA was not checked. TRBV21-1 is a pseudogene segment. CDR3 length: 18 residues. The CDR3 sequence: CASSGAGTAQPGTGELFF. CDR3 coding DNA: TGTGCCAGCAGCGGCGCCGGGACAGCACAACCGGGAACCGGGGAGCTGTTTTTT.

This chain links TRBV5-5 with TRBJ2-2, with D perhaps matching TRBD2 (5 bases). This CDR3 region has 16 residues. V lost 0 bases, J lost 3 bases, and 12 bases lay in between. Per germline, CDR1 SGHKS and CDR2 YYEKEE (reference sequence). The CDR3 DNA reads TGTGCCAGCAGCTTGGGGCAGAGGGTTGACACCGGGGAGCTGTTTTTT. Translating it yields CASSLGQRVDTGELFF.

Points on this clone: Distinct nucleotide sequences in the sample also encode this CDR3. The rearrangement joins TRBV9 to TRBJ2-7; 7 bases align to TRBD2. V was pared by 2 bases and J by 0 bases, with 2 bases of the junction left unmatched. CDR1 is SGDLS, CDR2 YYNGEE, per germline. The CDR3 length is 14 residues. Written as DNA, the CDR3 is TGTGCCAGCAGCGTCGGCGGGAGCTCCTACGAGCAGTACTTC. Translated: CASSVGGSSYEQYF.

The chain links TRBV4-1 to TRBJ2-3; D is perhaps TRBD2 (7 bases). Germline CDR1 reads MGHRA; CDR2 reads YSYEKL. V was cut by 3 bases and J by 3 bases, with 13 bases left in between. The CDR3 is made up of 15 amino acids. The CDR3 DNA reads TGCGCCAGCAGCCAGTTGGAGGGGGGGACAGATACGCAGTATTTT. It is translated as CASSQLEGGTDTQYF.

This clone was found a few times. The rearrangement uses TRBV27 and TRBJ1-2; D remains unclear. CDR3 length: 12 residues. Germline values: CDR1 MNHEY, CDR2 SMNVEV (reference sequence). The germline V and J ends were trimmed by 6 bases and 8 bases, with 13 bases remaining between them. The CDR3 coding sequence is TGTGCCAGCAGGGACCTCAGAGGGGGCTACACCTTC. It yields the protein CASRDLRGGYTF.